This T cell receptor (beta chain) was captured in a study of cytotoxic CD8 clonotypes in ibrutinib-treated CLL (dated by TCRdb to about 2021). General notes on the study: The cohort had 11 relapsed/refractory and under 16 treatment-naive patients; 17 to 18 were IGHV unmutated. Partial responses were observed in about 25 patients and complete responses in 2; after a median follow-up of about 69 months, remission was maintained in 15 or so patients and progression was observed in some twelve. Response samples were obtained after a median of 12 months of treatment, with a range of about 6 to 40 months. On average, each sample had about 250,000 productive templates and approximately 100,000 productive rearrangements. Of the 85 to 95 participants in the trial, 25 to 30 had longitudinal samples available. Cryopreserved peripheral blood mononuclear cells were collected before treatment, at response, and at either disease progression or sustained remission. Points the paper makes about the study in general: Clonality increased at ibrutinib response, stayed stable in sustained remission, and fell back toward baseline at progression. Baseline clonality was found to be higher than that of age-matched healthy donors and was strongly correlated with circulating CD8+ T-cell counts. Sustained-remission and progressing patients did not have matched sampling times, and lymph node repertoires were not examined. Public clonotypes were rare and either contracted or stayed stable during treatment, and the rise in clonality at ibrutinib response reflected the expansion of private clonotypes.

Each clonotype received, on average, 10x coverage in deep resolution sequencing performed on a MiSeq, where the target depth lay between 1 in 1 million and 1 in 200,000 T cells. The immunoSEQ hsTCRB Kit was used to generate TCR beta libraries. On the study's bioinformatics: The data were analyzed with ImmunoSEQ Analyzer and ImmunoSEQ Data Assistant, and V, D and J gene assignments followed IMGT definitions. Clonality was computed as one minus normalized Shannon entropy of productive rearrangement frequencies, ranging from 0 to 1. Public clonotype analysis was restricted to overrepresented clonotypes comprising at least 0.05% of each patient's repertoire. About a dozen repertoires from age-matched healthy donors, obtained from immuneACCESS, served as clonality controls. The source is immuneACCESS, and TCRdb retained only in-frame sequences with V and J called. Part of the clones is not carried over; for the studies checked, unresolved V genes explain less than half of this, and the remainder is unexplained. The V and J calls and clone size come from that table; D and trimming were worked out from the DNA. This sample lists roughly 4,200 clones; 65% to 90% were detected once. About 20% of the sample comes from the top ten.

For TCR beta library preparation, about 2 micrograms of genomic DNA was extracted from cryopreserved PBMCs. Longitudinal blood samples from CLL patients on ibrutinib monotherapy underwent high-throughput TCR beta sequencing. Patients were enrolled in a phase 2 open-label single-center ibrutinib monotherapy trial. Regarding this clone: No cognate antigen has been identified for it. Per-base qualities were not stored, and no clone one base away is much larger.

The clonotype originates from a human donor with chronic lymphocytic leukemia. This specimen was PBMCs, taken before ibrutinib treatment.

The CDR3 is CASSYSGTSGNTIYF. The bases are TGTGCCAGCAGTTACAGTGGGACCTCTGGAAACACCATATATTTT. The rearrangement joined TRBV6-5 to TRBJ1-3, with TRBD1 as a weak D call on 5 bases. In the germline V gene, CDR1 corresponds to MNHEY and CDR2 to SVGAGI. The CDR3 sequence holds 15 residues, the cysteine and phenylalanine included. Of all the DNA, just the CDR3 is kept, 45 bases in frame from base 1. V drops 2 bases and J drops 0 bases, leaving 8 bases in between.